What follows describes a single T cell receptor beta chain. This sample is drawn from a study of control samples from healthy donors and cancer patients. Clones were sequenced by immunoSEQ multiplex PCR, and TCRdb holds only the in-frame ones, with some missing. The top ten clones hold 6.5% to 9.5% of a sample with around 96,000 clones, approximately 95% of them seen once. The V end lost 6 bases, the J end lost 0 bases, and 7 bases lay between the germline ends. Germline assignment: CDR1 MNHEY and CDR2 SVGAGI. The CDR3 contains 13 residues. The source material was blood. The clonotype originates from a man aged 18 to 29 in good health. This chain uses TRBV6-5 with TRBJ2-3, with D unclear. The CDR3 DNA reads TGTGCCAGCAGGTCCATAAGCACAGATACGCAGTATTTT. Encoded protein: CASRSISTDTQYF.